This is a list of T cell receptor beta chains from one sample in a study of blood T cell repertoires in COVID-19. TCRdb's copy holds only in-frame clones and misses some; the assay was immunoSEQ multiplex PCR. Counted here are 150,000 to 200,000 clones, approximately 80% occurring once; the ten biggest clones make up roughly 7.2%. What was sequenced was peripheral blood. The receptors here all came from a woman between 35 and 50 years old with COVID-19, enrolled during active disease. Each CDR3 is given with its conserved first and last residue. The order of the fields is J gene, V gene, clone size, D gene, CDR3 protein, CDR3 DNA. A D gene is named only where the DNA matches it firmly. Rows may omit the clone size; those that give it use once, few, many or a size class.

TRBJ2-1	TRBV10-1	-	TRBD1	CASSEGQDSYNEQFF	TGCGCCAGCAGTGAGGGACAGGATTCCTACAATGAGCAGTTCTTC
TRBJ1-5	TRBV28	-	-	CASSPRSTSGNQPQHF	TGTGCCAGCAGCCCCCGGAGTACGTCAGGCAATCAGCCCCAGCATTTT
TRBJ1-1	TRBV4-2	-	-	CASSLKVEGAAFF	TGTGCCAGCAGCCTAAAGGTGGAGGGCGCAGCTTTCTTT
TRBJ2-3	TRBV24-1	-	TRBD1	CATSPGQGKTDTQYF	TGTGCCACCAGTCCGGGACAGGGGAAAACAGATACGCAGTATTTT
TRBJ2-1	TRBV9	few	-	CASSFQGLDNEQFF	TGTGCCAGCAGCTTCCAGGGCTTGGACAATGAGCAGTTCTTC
TRBJ1-4	TRBV10-3	-	TRBD1	CAISGRDRGGNEKLFF	TGTGCCATCAGTGGCCGGGACAGGGGCGGTAATGAAAAACTGTTTTTT
TRBJ1-2	TRBV15	-	TRBD1	CASTGERGPGGYTF	TGTGCCTCAACGGGCGAAAGGGGGCCGGGTGGCTACACCTTC
TRBJ2-1	TRBV19	once	-	CASSTGVRDNEQFF	TGTGCCAGTAGTACTGGAGTTCGGGACAATGAGCAGTTCTTC
TRBJ2-5	TRBV6-1	-	TRBD2	CASSRGGAGETQYF	TGTGCCAGCAGCCGGGGAGGGGCGGGAGAGACCCAGTACTTC
TRBJ2-2	TRBV3-1/TRBV3-2	few	-	CASSQGPGEIGELFF	TGTGCCAGCAGCCAAGGTCCGGGGGAGATCGGGGAGCTGTTTTTT
TRBJ2-1	TRBV7-2	few	-	CASSLGNPRGNEQFF	TGTGCCAGCAGCTTAGGAAACCCCCGAGGGAATGAGCAGTTCTTC
TRBJ2-7	TRBV5-1	many	TRBD2	CASSLRAGVEEQYF	TGCGCCAGCAGCTTGAGGGCGGGAGTAGAAGAGCAGTACTTC
TRBJ2-3	TRBV12-5	-	-	CASGPRTDTQYF	TGTGCTAGTGGTCCGCGAACGGATACGCAGTATTTT
TRBJ1-5	TRBV11-2	-	-	CASSSRSVEYSNQPQHF	TGTGCCAGCAGCTCTAGGAGCGTGGAGTACAGCAATCAGCCCCAGCATTTT
TRBJ1-5	TRBV19	once	TRBD1	CASTLGGSGQPQHF	TGTGCCAGTACCCTAGGGGGCTCCGGGCAGCCCCAGCATTTT
TRBJ1-6	TRBV2	-	-	CASSIRDFNNSPLHF	TGTGCCAGCAGTATCAGGGACTTTAATAATTCACCCCTCCACTTT
TRBJ2-2	TRBV29-1	-	-	CSVEARENTGELFF	TGCAGCGTTGAAGCCAGGGAAAACACCGGGGAGCTGTTTTTT
TRBJ2-7	TRBV15	-	-	CATSRVTGGRYEQYF	TGTGCCACCAGCAGAGTGACGGGGGGCCGCTACGAGCAGTACTTC
TRBJ1-4	TRBV29-1	few	-	CSVCGGYGSEKLFF	TGCAGCGTTTGTGGGGGGTATGGTAGTGAAAAACTGTTTTTT
TRBJ1-1	TRBV7-9	-	TRBD1	CASSLGTGGAGTEAFF	TGTGCCAGCAGCTTGGGGACAGGGGGCGCCGGCACTGAAGCTTTCTTT
TRBJ1-4	TRBV4-2	-	TRBD1	CASGQGIGEKLFF	TGTGCCAGCGGACAGGGGATCGGAGAAAAACTGTTTTTT
TRBJ2-7	TRBV29-1	-	-	CSVGPGTYEQYF	TGCAGCGTTGGCCCGGGGACCTACGAGCAGTACTTC
TRBJ1-5	TRBV18	-	-	CASSPGVGNQPQHF	TGTGCCAGCTCCCCGGGGGTCGGAAATCAGCCCCAGCATTTT